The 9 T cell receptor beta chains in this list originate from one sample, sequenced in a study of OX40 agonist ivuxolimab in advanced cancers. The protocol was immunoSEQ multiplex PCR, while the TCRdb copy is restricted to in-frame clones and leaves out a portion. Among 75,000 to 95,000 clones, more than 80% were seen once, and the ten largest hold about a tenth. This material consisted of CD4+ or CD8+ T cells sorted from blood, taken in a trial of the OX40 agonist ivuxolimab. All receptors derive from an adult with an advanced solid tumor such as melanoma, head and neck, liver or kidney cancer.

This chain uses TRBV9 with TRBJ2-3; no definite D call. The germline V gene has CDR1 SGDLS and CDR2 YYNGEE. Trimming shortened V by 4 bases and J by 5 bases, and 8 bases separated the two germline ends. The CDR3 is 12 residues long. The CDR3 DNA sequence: TGTGCCAGCAGCCCGTACAGAGATACGCAGTATTTT. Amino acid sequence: CASSPYRDTQYF.

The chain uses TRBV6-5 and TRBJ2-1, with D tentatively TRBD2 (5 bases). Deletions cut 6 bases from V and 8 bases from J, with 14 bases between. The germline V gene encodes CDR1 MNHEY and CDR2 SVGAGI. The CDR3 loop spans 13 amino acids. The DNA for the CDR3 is TGTGCCAGCAGGGAGGTAGCTGTTGATGAGCAGTTCTTC. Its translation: CASREVAVDEQFF.

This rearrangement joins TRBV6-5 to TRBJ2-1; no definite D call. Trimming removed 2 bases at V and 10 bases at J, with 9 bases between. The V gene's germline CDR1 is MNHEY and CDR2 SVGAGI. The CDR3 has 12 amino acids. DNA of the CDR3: TGTGCCAGCAGTTACGGTCTGGAGGAGCAGTTCTTC. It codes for CASSYGLEEQFF.

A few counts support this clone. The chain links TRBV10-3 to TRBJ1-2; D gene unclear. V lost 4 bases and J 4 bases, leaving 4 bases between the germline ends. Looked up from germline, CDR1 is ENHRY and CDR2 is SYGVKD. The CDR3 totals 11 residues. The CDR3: CAISGRYGYTF. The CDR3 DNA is TGTGCCATCAGTGGCCGCTATGGCTACACCTTC.

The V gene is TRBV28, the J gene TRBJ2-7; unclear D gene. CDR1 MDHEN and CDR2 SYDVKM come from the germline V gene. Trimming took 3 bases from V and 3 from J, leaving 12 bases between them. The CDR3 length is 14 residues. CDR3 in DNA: TGTGCCAGCAGTTTCACCACTATGGACTACGAGCAGTACTTC. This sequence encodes CASSFTTMDYEQYF.

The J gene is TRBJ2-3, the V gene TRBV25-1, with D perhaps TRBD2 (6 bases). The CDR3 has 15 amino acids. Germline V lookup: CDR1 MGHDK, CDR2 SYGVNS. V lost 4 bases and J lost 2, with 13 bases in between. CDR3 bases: TGTGCCAGCAGTGGGGGACTCCTATACACAGATACGCAGTATTTT. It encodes CASSGGLLYTDTQYF.

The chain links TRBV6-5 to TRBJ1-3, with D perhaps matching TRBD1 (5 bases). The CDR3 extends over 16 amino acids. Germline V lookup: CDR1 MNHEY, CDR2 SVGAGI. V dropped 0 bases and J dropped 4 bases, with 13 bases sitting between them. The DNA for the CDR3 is TGTGCCAGCAGTTACTCGAATCCGGGGGGAGGAAACACCATATATTTT. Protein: CASSYSNPGGGNTIYF.

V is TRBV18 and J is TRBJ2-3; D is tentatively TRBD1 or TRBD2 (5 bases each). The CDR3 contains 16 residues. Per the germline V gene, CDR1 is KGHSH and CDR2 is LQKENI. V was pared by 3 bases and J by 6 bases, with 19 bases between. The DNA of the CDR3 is TGTGCCAGCTCACCGAGTACAGGAGGCTTTGGGGATACGCAGTATTTT. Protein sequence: CASSPSTGGFGDTQYF.

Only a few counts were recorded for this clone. The CDR3: CAIRPTSGGSYEQYF. The CDR3 DNA is TGTGCCATCAGACCCACTAGCGGGGGCTCCTACGAGCAGTACTTC. The chain joins TRBV10-3 to TRBJ2-7; the match to TRBD2 covers 11 bases. V gave up 6 bases and J gave up 0 bases; unmatched junction bases: 4. Germline V gene data show CDR1 as ENHRY and CDR2 as SYGVKD. This CDR3 is built from 15 residues.